Shown below are 19 T cell receptor beta chains from a single sample sequenced in a study of blood T cell repertoires in COVID-19. Sequenced by immunoSEQ multiplex PCR; TCRdb stores in-frame clones only, minus some. The repertoire includes 150,000 or so clones, about 82% of them detected once, and roughly 7% sits in the top ten. The material sequenced was peripheral blood. The receptors shown here come from a man aged 50 to 60 with active or convalescent COVID-19.

This rearrangement joins TRBV24-1 to TRBJ2-1, with a possible D match to TRBD1 (6 bases). The germline V gene has CDR1 KGHDR and CDR2 SFDVKD. The CDR3 spans 14 residues. V gave up 4 bases and J gave up 10 bases, with 16 bases separating them. The CDR3: CATSEPTGSGEQFF. Written as DNA, the CDR3 is TGTGCCACCAGTGAACCCACAGGGTCTGGCGAGCAGTTCTTC.

The rearrangement joins TRBV9 to TRBJ1-5; 9 nucleotides match TRBD1. The CDR3 is 15 amino acids. The J segment lost 7 bases and the V segment lost 0 bases, leaving 5 bases of the junction unmatched. Germline loops: CDR1 SGDLS, CDR2 YYNGEE. The CDR3 is CASSVDGQGSQPQHF. CDR3 DNA: TGTGCCAGCAGCGTAGATGGACAGGGGTCCCAGCCCCAGCATTTT.

The chain is built from TRBV6-2 or TRBV6-3 and TRBJ1-1, with 9 bases that match TRBD1. The germline V gene has CDR1 MNHEY and CDR2 SVGEGT. J gave up 6 bases and V 4 bases, and 6 bases lay outside the gene matches. CDR3 length: 14 amino acids. CDR3 residues: CASSSRDRVAEAFF. DNA of the CDR3: TGTGCCAGCAGTTCCCGGGACAGGGTTGCTGAAGCTTTCTTT.

The CDR3 coding sequence is TGTGCCAGTAGTAACCCCATGGACAGGGCTTTAGGCTATGGCTACACCTTC. Translation: CASSNPMDRALGYGYTF. The gene calls are TRBV19 and TRBJ1-2; TRBD1 aligns across 8 bases. The germline CDR1 and CDR2 sequences are LNHDA and SQIVND (reference sequence). Trimming cost V 4 bases and J 4 bases; bases outside gene matches: 14. The CDR3 loop spans 17 amino acids.

The genes are TRBV12-3 or TRBV12-4 and TRBJ1-2, with D possibly being TRBD1 (5 bases). V lost 2 bases to trimming and J lost 2 bases, with 6 bases between them. The CDR3 is 13 amino acids. The CDR3: CASSLRGNYGYTF. CDR3 DNA sequence: TGTGCCAGCAGTTTAAGGGGAAACTATGGCTACACCTTC.

The chain couples TRBV18 to TRBJ2-3, with 12 bases fitting TRBD2. V shed 2 bases, J shed 5 bases, and the junction held 2 bases outside the gene matches. The CDR3 is made up of 15 amino acids. Germline CDR1 is KGHSH and CDR2 is LQKENI. This chain's CDR3 is CASSPMTSGRDTQYF. CDR3 in DNA: TGTGCCAGCTCACCAATGACTAGCGGGAGAGATACGCAGTATTTT.

This clone was counted a few times. This sequence joins TRBV7-2 and TRBJ2-4; 7 bases map to TRBD2. Germline V CDR1 and CDR2: SGHTA, FQGNSA. J gave up 0 bases and V 2 bases, and 7 bases lay outside the gene matches. This CDR3 is 17 amino acids long. The CDR3 DNA is TGTGCCAGCAGCTTACTGCAGGCGGGGGTAGCCAAAAACATTCAGTACTTC. This translates into CASSLLQAGVAKNIQYF.

The chain uses TRBV19 and TRBJ1-4, with a possible D match to TRBD1 (6 bases). The germline V and J ends were trimmed by 6 bases and 4 bases, with 15 bases remaining between them. The CDR3 is 15 amino acids. The germline gives CDR1 LNHDA, CDR2 SQIVND (reference sequence). The CDR3 region is CASRVDSTYNEKLFF. The CDR3 DNA sequence: TGTGCCAGTAGAGTGGACAGCACCTATAATGAAAAACTGTTTTTT.

The chain links TRBV6-2 or TRBV6-3 to TRBJ2-7; D ambiguous. Trimming removed 2 bases from V and 5 bases from J, with 25 bases in between. The germline V gene encodes CDR1 MNHEY and CDR2 SVGEGT. The CDR3 spans 18 residues. The CDR3 loop is CASSYTAVLASDYDEQYF. The CDR3 DNA is TGTGCCAGCAGTTACACTGCGGTACTTGCGTCCGATTACGACGAGCAGTACTTC.

V usage is TRBV19 and J usage is TRBJ2-5; 8 bases match TRBD1. The J segment lost 4 bases and the V segment lost 9 bases, leaving 7 bases of the junction unmatched. The CDR3 sequence is 13 residues long. From germline, CDR1 is LNHDA and CDR2 SQIVND (reference sequence). As DNA, the CDR3 is TGTGCCAGCCGTCCAGGGGGCGGAGAGACCCAGTACTTC. It yields the protein CASRPGGGETQYF. Together with reference TRBV19 and TRBJ2-5, the CDR3 gives the full variable domain: DGGITQSPKYLFRKEGQNVTLSCEQNLNHDAMYWYRQDPGQGLRLIYYSQIVNDFQKGDIAEGYSVSREKKESFPLTVTSAQKNPTAFYLCASRPGGGETQYFGPGTRLLVL.

V and J are TRBV5-1 and TRBJ2-5, with 7 bases lining up with TRBD1. The CDR3 consists of 16 residues. Germline V CDR1 and CDR2: SGHRS, YFSETQ. V lost 5 bases, J lost 5 bases, and 15 bases stayed unmatched. The CDR3: CASSQENRGLGETQYF. The CDR3 nucleotides are TGCGCCAGCAGTCAAGAAAACAGGGGATTGGGGGAGACCCAGTACTTC.

This chain links TRBV24-1 with TRBJ2-5; D might be TRBD2 (7 bases). Germline-derived CDR1 and CDR2 are KGHDR and SFDVKD. CDR3 size: 16 residues. Trimming removed 7 bases from V and 0 bases from J, with 17 bases in between. CDR3 in DNA: TGTGCCACCAGCATAGGGGGGGAAGGATACCAAGAGACCCAGTACTTC. It yields the protein CATSIGGEGYQETQYF.

The chain has TRBV14 and TRBJ1-6; D not resolved. Germline lookup yields CDR1 SGHDN and CDR2 FVKESK. The CDR3 is 16 residues long. Deletions cut 0 bases from V and 6 bases from J, with 12 bases between. The CDR3 region is CASSQDLGAVNSPLHF. The CDR3 DNA is TGTGCCAGCAGCCAAGATCTGGGAGCCGTTAATTCACCCCTCCACTTT. The full variable domain, completed using reference TRBV14 and TRBJ1-6, is EAGVTQFPSHSVIEKGQTVTLRCDPISGHDNLYWYRRVMGKEIKFLLHFVKESKQDESGMPNNRFLAERTGGTYSTLKVQPAELEDSGVYFCASSQDLGAVNSPLHFGNGTRLTVT.

The rearrangement links TRBV11-2 to TRBJ2-1, with 11 bases lining up with TRBD2. The length of the CDR3 is 15 residues. J lost 7 bases, V lost 0 bases, and 2 bases had no gene match. The germline V gene has CDR1 SGHAT and CDR2 FQNNGV. The CDR3 loop is CASSLELAGGNEQFF. Here the CDR3 DNA reads TGTGCCAGCAGCTTAGAGCTAGCGGGGGGAAATGAGCAGTTCTTC.

This CDR3 reads CASSQGSTSNEKLFF. CDR3 nucleotide sequence: TGTGCCAGCAGCCAAGGGTCCACATCTAATGAAAAACTGTTTTTT. The chain has TRBV4-2 and TRBJ1-4; D is uncertain. The CDR3 length is 15 residues. Germline CDR1 reads LGHNA; CDR2 reads YNFKEQ. Trimming left V 1 base short and J 3 bases short, with 9 bases between.

The rearrangement joins TRBV10-3 to TRBJ1-2, with 11 bases that match TRBD1. V shed 4 bases, J shed 6 bases, and the junction held 7 bases outside the gene matches. Germline V gives CDR1 ENHRY, CDR2 SYGVKD. This CDR3 contains 15 residues. Written as DNA, the CDR3 is TGTGCCATCAGTGGCTGGGACAGGGGGGAAAATGGCTACACCTTC. It is translated as CAISGWDRGENGYTF.

The V and J genes are TRBV4-1 and TRBJ2-7; D is possibly TRBD2 (7 bases). The germline V gene encodes CDR1 MGHRA and CDR2 YSYEKL. The CDR3 consists of 17 residues. V was shortened by 4 bases and J by 2 bases, with 21 bases between the two germline ends. The CDR3 sequence: CASSLLLGRGTTYEQYF. DNA for the CDR3: TGCGCCAGCAGCCTTTTACTTGGGAGGGGGACCACCTACGAGCAGTACTTC.

This sequence joins TRBV29-1 and TRBJ1-2; perhaps TRBD1 as D (6 bases). This CDR3 comprises 14 residues. V dropped 3 bases and J dropped 4 bases, with 15 bases sitting between them. Germline-derived CDR1 and CDR2 are SQVTM and ANQGSEA. The CDR3 protein is CSVDSPGEAYGYTF. CDR3 DNA sequence: TGCAGCGTTGACAGTCCAGGGGAAGCCTATGGCTACACCTTC. Complete variable domain (other parts from reference TRBV29-1 and TRBJ1-2): SAVISQKPSRDICQRGTSLTIQCQVDSQVTMMFWYRQQPGQSLTLIATANQGSEATYESGFVIDKFPISRPNLTFSTLTVSNMSPEDSSIYLCSVDSPGEAYGYTFGSGTRLTVV.

The V call is TRBV6-2 or TRBV6-3, the J call TRBJ2-1; 7 bases align to TRBD2. The CDR3 is 16 residues long. Per the germline V gene, CDR1 is MNHEY and CDR2 is SVGEGT. J was trimmed by 5 bases and V by 3 bases; bases with no gene match: 10. In DNA, the CDR3 is TGTGCCAGCAGTTATGAGATTGGACTAGAGCACAATGAGCAGTTCTTC. Protein: CASSYEIGLEHNEQFF.